This T cell receptor beta chain was obtained from a study of T cells in Graves' hyperthyroidism and ophthalmopathy. As for the study in general: Specimen type is peripheral blood, collected at initial diagnosis prior to any treatment.

Points from the study as a whole: Using 13 V-J features, a model discriminated ophthalmopathy from stable hyperthyroidism.

RNA transcripts served as the template for amplifying TCR beta CDR3 regions. Using the HTBI primer set, a first-round RT-PCR was run on the TCR CDR3. TCRdb reanalysed the multiplex PCR reads using MiXCR and keeps one entry per CDR3 protein. The table includes 300,000 or so distinct CDR3 sequences, around 20% detected once. On this clonotype: Its antigen is unidentified.

Germline CDR1 reads DFQATT; CDR2 reads SNEGSKA (reference sequence). J lost 2 bases, V lost 6 bases, and 13 bases had no gene match. The length of the CDR3 is 16 residues. The sequencing input was blood. The chain is built from TRBV20-1 and TRBJ2-5; 9 bases align to TRBD1. This sequence originates from a woman between 50 and 59 years old with Graves' hyperthyroidism. As DNA, the CDR3 is TGCAGTGCACCCAGATGGGGGGGACAGGGACAAGAGACCCAGTACTTC. Amino acids: CSAPRWGGQGQETQYF.